This T cell receptor beta chain derives from a study of T cell repertoires in ileal Crohn's disease. In the study overall: Every patient was operated on for stricturing (about 60%) or penetrating (about 39%) complications.

Points from the study as a whole: Clonal expansions were more frequent in active smokers than non-smokers at surgery.

CDR1 is MDHEN, CDR2 SYDVKM, per germline. The CDR3 extends over 15 amino acids. Clones were sequenced by immunoSEQ multiplex PCR, and TCRdb holds only the in-frame ones, with some missing. In the table there are 2,400 or so clones, roughly 92% of which are singletons. Comments on this clone: The antigen remains unidentified. Germline is not matched at one junction end, which may reflect a read error.

The sample was ileal tissue. The TCR originated in an adult with Crohn's disease. This chain connects TRBV28 to TRBJ2-1, with 8 bases aligning to TRBD2. The CDR3 DNA follows: TGTGCCAGCAGGTTATCCGCCGGGGGGGCACCTGAGCAGTTCTTC. Translated: CASRLSAGGAPEQFF.